A selection of T cell receptor beta chains follows, all from one sample in a study of T-cell reconstitution after alpha-beta-depleted transplantation in children. TCRdb used MiXCR to reprocess the PCR reads, holding one entry per CDR3 protein. Of some 840,000 distinct CDR3 sequences in the sample, around 15% are singletons; the top ten hold just under 5%. Source: PBMCs, mostly from graft donor cells, taken 360 days after TCRalphabeta/CD19-depleted stem cell transplant. The receptors come from a male patient younger than 18 who had a stem cell transplant for acute lymphoblastic leukemia, so the T cells may come from the graft donor. Each CDR3 is given with its conserved first and last residue. Some rows mark clone size as missing; the rest say once, few, many or name a class of expanded clone.

CDR3 protein: CASSQGTVKNIQYF
J gene: TRBJ2-4
clone size: many
V gene: TRBV7-2

CDR3 protein: CASSARTGTSNYEQFF
J gene: TRBJ2-1
clone size: few
V gene: TRBV5-1

CDR3 protein: CSVERGAPNTGELFF
J gene: TRBJ2-2
clone size: NA
V gene: TRBV29-1

CDR3 protein: CSASARKSTDTQYF
J gene: TRBJ2-3
clone size: few
V gene: TRBV20-1

CDR3 protein: CASSWQGYQETQYF
J gene: TRBJ2-5
clone size: NA
V gene: TRBV13

CDR3 protein: CASRLTGLATGIQYF
J gene: TRBJ2-4
clone size: few
V gene: TRBV19

CDR3 protein: CASGERQAGYSDTQYF
J gene: TRBJ2-3
clone size: few
V gene: TRBV6-2/TRBV6-3

CDR3 protein: CASSPLSALGEAFF
J gene: TRBJ1-1
clone size: NA
V gene: TRBV5-6

CDR3 protein: CASSLEGWAGKLFF
J gene: TRBJ1-4
clone size: many
V gene: TRBV12-3/TRBV12-4

CDR3 protein: CASSEGPRTGGYF
J gene: TRBJ2-3
clone size: NA
V gene: TRBV6-1

CDR3 protein: CASSLRQGLFEKLFF
J gene: TRBJ1-4
clone size: once
V gene: TRBV12-3/TRBV12-4

CDR3 protein: CASQIGTRSSPWSTGELFF
J gene: TRBJ2-2
clone size: few
V gene: TRBV28

CDR3 protein: CASSQRDRGKNIQYF
J gene: TRBJ2-4
clone size: NA
V gene: TRBV3-1

CDR3 protein: CASSSSQVNTGELFF
J gene: TRBJ2-2
clone size: few
V gene: TRBV7-9

CDR3 protein: CATSRGPPILNEQFF
J gene: TRBJ2-1
clone size: NA
V gene: TRBV15

CDR3 protein: CSGLDRVIPYEQYF
J gene: TRBJ2-7
clone size: NA
V gene: TRBV29-1

CDR3 protein: CATSLKDRGQWFAEAFF
J gene: TRBJ1-1
clone size: NA
V gene: TRBV15

CDR3 protein: CASSPGTGGGDEQFF
J gene: TRBJ2-1
clone size: NA
V gene: TRBV12-3/TRBV12-4

CDR3 protein: CASSLQGSGNEQFF
J gene: TRBJ2-1
clone size: few
V gene: TRBV27

CDR3 protein: CASSLGAGPTARGEQFF
J gene: TRBJ2-1
clone size: NA
V gene: TRBV7-6

CDR3 protein: CSADRDTPTDTQYF
J gene: TRBJ2-3
clone size: NA
V gene: TRBV20-1

CDR3 protein: CASSPLEKFWDNEQFF
J gene: TRBJ2-1
clone size: few
V gene: TRBV5-1

CDR3 protein: CASSQDRATFSYEQYF
J gene: TRBJ2-7
clone size: NA
V gene: TRBV4-1

CDR3 protein: CASEGRDGSYEQYF
J gene: TRBJ2-7
clone size: few
V gene: TRBV18

CDR3 protein: CASSRGPPFTDTQYF
J gene: TRBJ2-3
clone size: NA
V gene: TRBV9

CDR3 protein: CASHGENLHEQYF
J gene: TRBJ2-7
clone size: NA
V gene: TRBV5-1

CDR3 protein: CASSDLLRTETYNEQFF
J gene: TRBJ2-1
clone size: NA
V gene: TRBV10-2

CDR3 protein: CASSLDPSGRSYNEQFF
J gene: TRBJ2-1
clone size: NA
V gene: TRBV7-9

CDR3 protein: CATSDARATGTYEQYF
J gene: TRBJ2-7
clone size: NA
V gene: TRBV24-1

CDR3 protein: CATSDRLAGGPNEQFF
J gene: TRBJ2-1
clone size: few
V gene: TRBV24-1

CDR3 protein: CASSLMANVLTF
J gene: TRBJ2-6
clone size: NA
V gene: TRBV11-1

CDR3 protein: CATSDGTRMTQYF
J gene: TRBJ2-3
clone size: NA
V gene: TRBV24-1

CDR3 protein: CASSYRAPREAFF
J gene: TRBJ1-1
clone size: NA
V gene: TRBV27

CDR3 protein: CSVDGTPPGQPQHF
J gene: TRBJ1-5
clone size: NA
V gene: TRBV29-1

CDR3 protein: CASSLEPGQNYEQYF
J gene: TRBJ2-7
clone size: NA
V gene: TRBV7-9

CDR3 protein: CASSLGSPREANTEAFF
J gene: TRBJ1-1
clone size: few
V gene: TRBV7-9

CDR3 protein: CASSLFGQGAGEQFF
J gene: TRBJ2-1
clone size: NA
V gene: TRBV7-3

CDR3 protein: CASAPEGDTQYF
J gene: TRBJ2-3
clone size: few
V gene: TRBV12-5

CDR3 protein: CASSEAGGIKVQYF
J gene: TRBJ2-7
clone size: NA
V gene: TRBV25-1

CDR3 protein: CASSPDLGQVNEQFF
J gene: TRBJ2-1
clone size: many
V gene: TRBV27

CDR3 protein: CSAGAGRYEQYF
J gene: TRBJ2-7
clone size: NA
V gene: TRBV20-1

CDR3 protein: CSVDLASREETYEQYF
J gene: TRBJ2-7
clone size: NA
V gene: TRBV29-1

CDR3 protein: CASSDRASGWYEQYF
J gene: TRBJ2-7
clone size: NA
V gene: TRBV2

CDR3 protein: CASSTKRGAGAILITGELFF
J gene: TRBJ2-2
clone size: NA
V gene: TRBV5-1

CDR3 protein: CASSRYRDSNQPQHF
J gene: TRBJ1-5
clone size: NA
V gene: TRBV12-3/TRBV12-4

CDR3 protein: CATRQGATGTQYF
J gene: TRBJ2-3
clone size: NA
V gene: TRBV24-1

CDR3 protein: CASSQEGAYEQYF
J gene: TRBJ2-7
clone size: many
V gene: TRBV4-1

CDR3 protein: CATSRSRTEGELFF
J gene: TRBJ1-4
clone size: many
V gene: TRBV15

CDR3 protein: CASSYGLVGSNEQFF
J gene: TRBJ2-1
clone size: NA
V gene: TRBV5-5

CDR3 protein: CASSPSMSGGSTDTQYF
J gene: TRBJ2-3
clone size: many
V gene: TRBV5-1

CDR3 protein: CASSPLRGPVGTGELFF
J gene: TRBJ2-2
clone size: few
V gene: TRBV6-1

CDR3 protein: CASSPQGGVWGSYNEQFF
J gene: TRBJ2-1
clone size: NA
V gene: TRBV9

CDR3 protein: CSVEADRGPYEQYF
J gene: TRBJ2-7
clone size: many
V gene: TRBV29-1

CDR3 protein: CASSQSPGQAYNEQFF
J gene: TRBJ2-1
clone size: few
V gene: TRBV4-1

CDR3 protein: CASSPGHLYEQYF
J gene: TRBJ2-7
clone size: many
V gene: TRBV5-1

CDR3 protein: CASSNSGATNEKLFF
J gene: TRBJ1-4
clone size: NA
V gene: TRBV6-5

CDR3 protein: CASSLELAGPLETQYF
J gene: TRBJ2-5
clone size: few
V gene: TRBV5-1

CDR3 protein: CASSYSKIFSSYEQYF
J gene: TRBJ2-7
clone size: NA
V gene: TRBV6-2/TRBV6-3

CDR3 protein: CASSPQLTQYF
J gene: TRBJ2-5
clone size: many
V gene: TRBV11-2

CDR3 protein: CASRFDRGAWEAFF
J gene: TRBJ1-1
clone size: many
V gene: TRBV6-5